These 31 T cell receptor beta chains share one sample of origin, sequenced in a study of response to subunit inactivated influenza vaccine. Using its own MiXCR run on the RT-PCR reads, TCRdb lists one record per CDR3 protein. The sample records 500,000 to 750,000 distinct CDR3 sequences, less than 15% being singletons. Sequenced here: PBMCs from blood, sampled 11 to 12 days after vaccination. All receptors come from a man aged 45-65 years who received an inactivated influenza vaccine.

This clonotype was counted ten times or more. The V and J genes are TRBV27 and TRBJ1-1, with 12 positions matching TRBD1. The trim removed 5 bases at V and 5 bases at J, leaving 6 bases unmatched. CDR3 length equals 15 residues. CDR1 MNHEY and CDR2 SMNVEV come from the germline V gene (reference sequence). The CDR3 spells CASSGGTGGGTEAFF. DNA for the CDR3: TGTGCCAGCAGTGGGGGGACAGGGGGCGGAACTGAAGCTTTCTTT.

The CDR3 loop reads CASSLAQGAVTDTQYF. The DNA of the CDR3 is TGTGCCAGCAGCTTAGCGCAGGGGGCGGTTACAGATACGCAGTATTTT. The V gene is TRBV7-6, the J gene TRBJ2-3; 8 nucleotides match TRBD1. The ends lost 0 bases at V and 3 bases at J; junction bases unmatched: 5. Looked up from germline, CDR1 is SGHVS and CDR2 is FNYEAQ. The CDR3 runs to 16 residues.

Concerning this clonotype itself: This clone may be a read error of a much larger clone one base away. The V gene is TRBV5-6, the J gene TRBJ1-1; 8 bases map to TRBD1. V lost 6 bases to trimming and J lost 0 bases; unmatched junction nucleotides: 7. The CDR3 totals 15 residues. Germline V gene data show CDR1 as SGHDT and CDR2 as YYEEEE. CDR3 DNA sequence: TGTGCCAGCACCCGGGGACAGGACCTGAACACTGAAGCTTTCTTT. Translated, it gives CASTRGQDLNTEAFF.

This chain links TRBV7-2 with TRBJ2-5, with unresolved D. The V gene lost 10 bases and the J gene lost 0 bases, with 9 bases spanning the gap. Looked up from germline, CDR1 is SGHTA and CDR2 is FQGNSA. The CDR3 length is 12 residues. CDR3 DNA sequence: TGTGCCACCACGGAAAACCAAGAGACCCAGTACTTC. Its translation: CATTENQETQYF.

This chain uses TRBV6-1 with TRBJ2-1; D possibly matches TRBD1 or TRBD2 (5 bases each). This CDR3 is 14 amino acids long. V was shortened by 8 bases and J by 6 bases, with 17 bases between the two germline ends. Germline V CDR1 and CDR2: MNHNS, SASEGT. The CDR3 region is CASGPGSLGNEQFF. The CDR3 region has the DNA TGTGCCAGCGGCCCAGGGAGTTTGGGCAATGAGCAGTTCTTC.

This clonotype was seen a few times. This chain uses TRBV2 with TRBJ2-3, with D perhaps TRBD1 (6 bases). Germline CDR1 SNHLY, CDR2 FYNNEI. V shed 2 bases and J shed 2 bases, with 8 bases lying between them. The CDR3 totals 14 residues. The CDR3 sequence is CASSERGYTDTQYF. The CDR3, as DNA: TGTGCCAGCAGTGAAAGGGGGTACACAGATACGCAGTATTTT. Full variable domain (remainder filled in from reference TRBV2 and TRBJ2-3): EPEVTQTPSHQVTQMGQEVILRCVPISNHLYFYWYRQILGQKVEFLVSFYNNEISEKSEIFDDQFSVERPDGSNFTLKIRSTKLEDSAMYFCASSERGYTDTQYFGPGTRLTVL.

This clonotype came up a few times. Here the CDR3 reads CASSPRNRELYEQYF. In DNA, the CDR3 is TGTGCCAGCAGCCCCAGGAACCGGGAACTCTACGAGCAGTACTTC. The chain links TRBV7-8 to TRBJ2-7, with D perhaps TRBD2 (5 bases). Per germline, CDR1 SGHVS and CDR2 FQNEAQ. This CDR3 has 15 residues. Trimming cost V 5 bases and J 3 bases, with 17 bases left between them.

This clonotype was observed a few times. V and J are TRBV7-2 and TRBJ1-1, with D perhaps matching TRBD1 (6 bases). V was shortened by 0 bases and J by 1 base, with 9 bases between the two germline ends. This CDR3 region has 15 residues. The germline CDR1 and CDR2 sequences are SGHTA and FQGNSA. The CDR3 sequence is CASSLAAGANTEAFF. CDR3 bases: TGTGCCAGCAGCTTAGCCGCAGGGGCGAACACTGAAGCTTTCTTT.

This clonotype was counted a few times. This chain connects TRBV5-5 to TRBJ2-2; TRBD1 matches 9 bases. Germline values: CDR1 SGHKS, CDR2 YYEKEE (reference sequence). This CDR3 contains 16 residues. V was pared by 3 bases and J by 5 bases, with 8 bases of the junction left unmatched. The CDR3 region is CASSYTGTGLTGELFF. The CDR3 DNA sequence: TGTGCCAGCAGCTATACCGGGACAGGGTTAACCGGGGAGCTGTTTTTT.

This clonotype was counted ten times or more. The chain recombines TRBV6-5 with TRBJ2-6; D gene ambiguous. Germline values: CDR1 MNHEY, CDR2 SVGAGI. The V gene lost 7 bases and the J gene lost 4 bases, with 8 bases spanning the gap. The CDR3 sequence is 13 residues long. CDR3 nucleotide sequence: TGTGCCAGCACCTACTCCGGGGCCAACGTCCTGACTTTC. This codes for CASTYSGANVLTF.

In its sample, this clonotype was seen a few times. V usage is TRBV7-2 and J usage is TRBJ2-4; D is tentatively TRBD1 or TRBD2 (5 bases each). This CDR3 has 13 residues. Trimming shortened V by 5 bases and J by 7 bases, and 12 bases separated the two germline ends. Looked up from germline, CDR1 is SGHTA and CDR2 is FQGNSA. The CDR3 loop reads CASSPGASNIQYF. CDR3 in DNA: TGTGCCAGCAGCCCTGGGGCTAGCAACATTCAGTACTTC. Variable domain in full (rest from reference TRBV7-2 and TRBJ2-4): GAGVSQSPSNKVTEKGKDVELRCDPISGHTALYWYRQSLGQGLEFLIYFQGNSAPDKSGLPSDRFSAERTGGSVSTLTIQRTQQEDSAVYLCASSPGASNIQYFGAGTRLSVL.

This clonotype was seen a handful of times. V and J are TRBV7-8 and TRBJ2-4; 9 bases line up with TRBD1. Unmatched junction bases numbered 14, after V lost 7 bases and J lost 7 bases. This CDR3 is built from 16 residues. Germline CDR1 and CDR2: SGHVS and FQNEAQ. CDR3 in DNA: TGTGCCAGCACCAAAGCCACCGGGACAGGGTTGAACATTCAGTACTTC. Its protein is CASTKATGTGLNIQYF.

The chain combines TRBV5-1 with TRBJ2-7; D may be TRBD1 (6 bases). The CDR3 covers 14 residues. The germline V gene encodes CDR1 SGHRS and CDR2 YFSETQ. Trimming pared 4 bases from V and 3 bases from J, leaving 14 bases between. CDR3 in amino acids: CASSPRQAVYEQYF. Written as DNA, the CDR3 is TGCGCCAGCAGCCCGAGACAGGCGGTCTACGAGCAGTACTTC.

This clonotype was recorded a few times. J is TRBJ1-5 and V is TRBV7-9; D is unclear. V lost 5 bases and J 3 bases, leaving 5 bases between the germline ends. CDR1 SEHNR and CDR2 FQNEAQ come from the germline V gene (reference sequence). CDR3 length: 12 residues. Here the CDR3 DNA reads TGTGCCAGCAGCGTAGACAATCAGCCCCAGCATTTT. Residues: CASSVDNQPQHF.

V and J are TRBV28 and TRBJ1-3; D is undetermined. V lost 8 bases to trimming and J lost 0 bases, with 14 bases between them. Germline loops: CDR1 MDHEN, CDR2 SYDVKM. This CDR3 has 15 residues. The CDR3 region has the DNA TGTGCCAGCCAGGATACAGCACCCTCTGGAAACACCATATATTTT. The encoded protein is CASQDTAPSGNTIYF.

This clonotype has just a few counts. The chain has TRBV5-1 and TRBJ2-1, with D possibly TRBD2 on 5 matching bases. Germline V gives CDR1 SGHRS, CDR2 YFSETQ. This CDR3 region has 15 residues. Trimming took 3 bases from V and 2 from J, leaving 12 bases between them. Here the CDR3 reads CASSSEKAAYNEQFF. The CDR3 bases are TGCGCCAGCAGCTCGGAAAAAGCGGCCTACAATGAGCAGTTCTTC.

In this sample, this clonotype turned up a few times. This sequence joins TRBV2 and TRBJ1-6, with no clear D. V lost 7 bases and J lost 18, with 19 bases in between. This CDR3 is built from 12 residues. Germline V gene lookup returns CDR1 SNHLY and CDR2 FYNNEI. This chain's CDR3 is CASTDSGEVPHF. The CDR3 DNA reads TGTGCCAGCACCGATTCCGGAGAGGTTCCCCACTTT. Using reference TRBV2 and TRBJ1-6 for the parts outside the CDR3, the full variable domain is EPEVTQTPSHQVTQMGQEVILRCVPISNHLYFYWYRQILGQKVEFLVSFYNNEISEKSEIFDDQFSVERPDGSNFTLKIRSTKLEDSAMYFCASTDSGEVPHFGNGTRLTVT.

This clonotype was observed many times. V usage is TRBV5-1 and J usage is TRBJ1-1; TRBD1 aligns across 9 bases. Germline CDR1 SGHRS, CDR2 YFSETQ. The V segment lost 5 bases and the J segment 6 bases; nucleotides outside the gene matches: 11. The CDR3 is 15 residues long. Here the CDR3 reads CASRDTRQGVAEAFF. Written as DNA, the CDR3 is TGCGCCAGCAGAGATACCCGACAGGGGGTTGCTGAAGCTTTCTTT. Full variable domain (rest looked up from reference TRBV5-1 and TRBJ1-1): KAGVTQTPRYLIKTRGQQVTLSCSPISGHRSVSWYQQTPGQGLQFLFEYFSETQRNKGNFPGRFSGRQFSNSRSEMNVSTLELGDSALYLCASRDTRQGVAEAFFGQGTRLTVV.

The chain employs TRBV6-1 and TRBJ2-1, with 13 bases lining up with TRBD2. V lost 8 bases, J lost 2 bases, and 6 bases stayed unmatched. This CDR3 has 16 residues. Germline V gene data show CDR1 as MNHNS and CDR2 as SASEGT. CDR3 amino acids: CASGDGLAGAYNEQFF. CDR3 nucleotides: TGTGCCAGCGGCGACGGACTAGCGGGGGCCTACAATGAGCAGTTCTTC.

This clonotype was recorded a few times. The chain couples TRBV4-2 to TRBJ1-5; D is possibly TRBD1 (5 bases). V was trimmed by 2 bases and J by 7 bases, leaving 18 bases between them. The CDR3 spans 16 residues. The V gene's germline CDR1 is LGHNA and CDR2 YNFKEQ. CDR3 amino acids: CASSQSGTPVGQPQHF. In DNA, the CDR3 is TGTGCCAGCAGCCAATCCGGGACCCCGGTAGGACAGCCCCAGCATTTT.

There are many counts of this clonotype. This rearrangement joins TRBV5-8 to TRBJ2-1, with TRBD1 as a possible D gene (6 bases). The CDR3 is made up of 15 amino acids. V lost 0 bases, J lost 5 bases, and 12 bases lay in between. Germline lookup yields CDR1 SGHTS and CDR2 YDEGEE. CDR3 in amino acids: CASSLDPTGDNEQFF. The CDR3 DNA reads TGTGCCAGCAGCTTGGATCCGACAGGAGACAATGAGCAGTTCTTC.

This clonotype has more than one count but fewer than ten. The chain combines TRBV20-1 with TRBJ2-1; 8 nucleotides agree with TRBD1. Germline-derived CDR1 and CDR2 are DFQATT and SNEGSKA (reference sequence). The CDR3 is 12 amino acids. V shed 6 bases and J 6 bases; nucleotides not matched to a gene: 4. The CDR3 sequence is CSAGGQGNEQFF. CDR3 DNA: TGCAGTGCCGGAGGACAGGGCAATGAGCAGTTCTTC.

This clonotype was counted a few times. The chain employs TRBV29-1 and TRBJ1-2; TRBD1 matches 9 bases. Trimming took 6 bases from V and 8 from J; bases not matched to a gene: 13. The CDR3 has 14 amino acids. Germline V gives CDR1 SQVTM, CDR2 ANQGSEA. The CDR3 is CSVAQTGGTVGYTF. CDR3 sequence (DNA): TGCAGCGTCGCTCAGACAGGGGGGACCGTCGGCTACACCTTC.

This rearrangement joins TRBV5-1 to TRBJ2-7, with D perhaps matching TRBD1 (6 bases). Trimming shortened V by 4 bases and J by 5 bases, and 19 bases separated the two germline ends. There are 15 residues in the CDR3. CDR1 is SGHRS, CDR2 YFSETQ, per germline. The CDR3 bases are TGCGCCAGCAGCGGCGTACAGGGTACAAGGGACGAGCAGTACTTC. It yields the protein CASSGVQGTRDEQYF.

In this sample, this clonotype turned up many times. V gene TRBV5-1 combines with J gene TRBJ2-7; unclear D gene. The CDR3 loop spans 13 amino acids. Germline V lookup: CDR1 SGHRS, CDR2 YFSETQ. The V and J ends lost 4 bases and 3 bases respectively, with 11 bases between them. The CDR3 loop is CASSPGSGYEQYF. The DNA of the CDR3 is TGCGCCAGCAGCCCTGGTAGTGGCTACGAGCAGTACTTC.

This clonotype was seen a handful of times. V usage is TRBV5-6 and J usage is TRBJ2-7, with D maybe TRBD1 (6 bases). V lost 3 bases and J 0 bases, leaving 13 bases between the germline ends. Germline loops: CDR1 SGHDT, CDR2 YYEEEE. This CDR3 comprises 15 residues. The CDR3 DNA reads as TGTGCCAGCAGCTCCAGGGGTCATAGCTCCTACGAGCAGTACTTC. Its protein product is CASSSRGHSSYEQYF.

The rearrangement joins TRBV12-3 or TRBV12-4 to TRBJ2-3; no clear D. Trimming stripped 3 bases from V and 5 bases from J, with 12 bases between. This CDR3 is 14 amino acids long. CDR3 sequence: CASSFSRRRDTQYF. For the CDR3, the DNA is TGTGCCAGCAGTTTTTCCAGGCGGAGAGATACGCAGTATTTT.

The V call is TRBV9, the J call TRBJ2-3; D unresolved. Germline lookup yields CDR1 SGDLS and CDR2 YYNGEE. The CDR3 covers 13 residues. V lost 4 bases to trimming and J lost 1 base, with 7 bases between them. This CDR3 is CASSSDGTDTQYF. The CDR3 coding sequence is TGTGCCAGCAGCAGCGACGGCACAGATACGCAGTATTTT.

This clonotype was observed a handful of times. The rearrangement links TRBV4-1 to TRBJ2-1; tentatively, D is TRBD1 (5 bases). Deletions cut 2 bases from V and 3 bases from J, with 14 bases between. This CDR3 spans 16 amino acids. Germline V gives CDR1 MGHRA, CDR2 YSYEKL. CDR3 loop: CASSQQFLQDYNEQFF. The CDR3 DNA follows: TGCGCCAGCAGCCAACAATTCCTACAGGACTACAATGAGCAGTTCTTC.

V gene TRBV12-3 or TRBV12-4 combines with J gene TRBJ2-5, with D possibly TRBD2 on 6 matching bases. V was trimmed by 2 bases and J by 0 bases, leaving 13 bases between them. The CDR3 extends over 16 amino acids. DNA of the CDR3: TGTGCCAGCAGTTTATTTCTGGGGGGTGACCAAGAGACCCAGTACTTC. This codes for CASSLFLGGDQETQYF.

This clonotype came up a few times. The V call is TRBV5-1, the J call TRBJ2-3; 10 positions match TRBD2. This CDR3 is built from 17 residues. Germline trimming cut 4 bases from V and 5 bases from J; bases unmatched to any gene: 13. The V gene's germline CDR1 is SGHRS and CDR2 YFSETQ. The CDR3 sequence is CASSPETAGGFRDTQYF. CDR3 sequence (DNA): TGCGCCAGCAGCCCTGAAACAGCGGGAGGGTTCAGAGATACGCAGTATTTT.